This T cell receptor beta chain comes out of a study of blood T cell repertoires in COVID-19. Study as a whole: Material from acute and convalescent COVID-19 was sourced from the United States, Italy and Spain.

Germline V lookup: CDR1 SGHAT, CDR2 FQNNGV. This CDR3 spans 15 amino acids. Trimming at V came to 3 bases and at J to 8 bases, leaving 4 bases not matched to a gene. In the original analysis: Researchers report that nucleated cell counts were estimated from reference gene primer amplification. Profiled with immunoSEQ multiplex PCR; TCRdb holds only in-frame clones, not every one. From that table come the V and J calls and clone size; the DNA was used to work out D and trimming. The repertoire holds a few hundred thousand clones, almost 90% seen once, with 11% in the top ten. The Seattle patients joined while their infection was active and were tracked longitudinally afterward.

The sequence was collected from a woman aged 25 to 45 with COVID-19, enrolled during active disease. Specimen: peripheral blood. The rearrangement uses TRBV11-2 and TRBJ2-1, with TRBD2 identical over 13 bases. CDR3 amino acids: CASSLTSGRPHEQFF. For the CDR3, the DNA is TGTGCCAGCAGCTTGACTAGCGGGAGGCCCCATGAGCAGTTCTTC.